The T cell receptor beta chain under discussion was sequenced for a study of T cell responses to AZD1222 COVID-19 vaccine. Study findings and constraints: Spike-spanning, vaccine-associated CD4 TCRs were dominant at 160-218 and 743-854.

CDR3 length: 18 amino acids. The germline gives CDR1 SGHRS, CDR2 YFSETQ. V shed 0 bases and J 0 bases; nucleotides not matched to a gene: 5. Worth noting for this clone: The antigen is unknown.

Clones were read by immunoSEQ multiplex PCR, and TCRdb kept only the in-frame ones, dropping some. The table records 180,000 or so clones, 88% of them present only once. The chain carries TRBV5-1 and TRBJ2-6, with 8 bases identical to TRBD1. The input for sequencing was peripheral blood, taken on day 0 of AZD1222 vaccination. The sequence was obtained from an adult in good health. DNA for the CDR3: TGCGCCAGCAGCTTGGATCAGGGGGCTTCCTCTGGGGCCAACGTCCTGACTTTC. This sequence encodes CASSLDQGASSGANVLTF.